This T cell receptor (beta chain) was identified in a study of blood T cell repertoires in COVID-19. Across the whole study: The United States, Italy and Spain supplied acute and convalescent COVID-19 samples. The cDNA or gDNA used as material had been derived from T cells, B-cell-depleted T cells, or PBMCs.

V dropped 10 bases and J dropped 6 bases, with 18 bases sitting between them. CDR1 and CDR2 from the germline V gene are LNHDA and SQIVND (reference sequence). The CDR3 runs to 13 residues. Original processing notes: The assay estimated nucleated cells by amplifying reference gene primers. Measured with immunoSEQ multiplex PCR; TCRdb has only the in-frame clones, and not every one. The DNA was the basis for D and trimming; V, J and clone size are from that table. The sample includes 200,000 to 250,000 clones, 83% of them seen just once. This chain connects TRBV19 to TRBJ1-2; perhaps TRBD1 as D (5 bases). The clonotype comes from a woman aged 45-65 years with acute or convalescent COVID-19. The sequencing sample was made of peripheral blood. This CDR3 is CATRWAGGNGYTF. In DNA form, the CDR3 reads TGTGCCACTAGATGGGCCGGGGGAAATGGCTACACCTTC.